A selection of T cell receptor beta chains follows, all from one sample in a study of T cells in Graves' hyperthyroidism and ophthalmopathy. TCRdb re-called the multiplex PCR reads with MiXCR, one entry per CDR3 protein. This table has around 260,000 distinct CDR3 sequences, about 25% appearing once. Material for sequencing was blood. The receptors come from a man aged 40-49 years with Graves' hyperthyroidism that later progressed to Graves' ophthalmopathy. Both conserved end residues are trimmed from each CDR3.

>TRBJ2-4|TRBV6-2/TRBV6-3
ASSPAPTSGRGGNIQY
>TRBJ1-5|TRBV12-3/TRBV12-4
ASSVGTSQPQH
>TRBJ2-2|TRBV24-1
ATSDFAGGYTGELF
>TRBJ2-5|TRBV27
ASRHRGHPQETQY
>TRBJ2-6|TRBV30
AWKTHSGANVLT
>TRBJ2-7|TRBV19
AAGGYLDEQY
>TRBJ2-2|TRBV27
ASSFLIVFRDIHTGELF
>TRBJ1-6|TRBV20-1
SAAGLHSPLH
>TRBJ2-3|TRBV28
ASSQTFGRDPTDTQY
>TRBJ2-4|TRBV6-2/TRBV6-3
ASSYGGLGYIQY
>TRBJ2-7|TRBV28
ASTSGGGGPYEQY
>TRBJ1-5|TRBV19
ASRGLGPAVPQH
>TRBJ2-4|TRBV29-1
SVASRGNIQY
>TRBJ2-6|TRBV10-3
AITGGSGANVLT
>TRBJ1-1|TRBV27
ASSLLGGLEAF
>TRBJ2-4|TRBV11-3
ASTSDRNIQY
>TRBJ2-7|TRBV7-6
ASSLIQAGGTSSYEQY
>TRBJ2-7|TRBV5-4
ASTSRRTGGYEQY
>TRBJ2-3|TRBV20-1
SAVPTSGVADTQY
>TRBJ1-5|TRBV4-1
ASSQDSAQGVRPQH
>TRBJ2-1|TRBV15
ATSRDGTTGYNEQF
>TRBJ2-2|TRBV2
ASRYRLAGIPGELF
>TRBJ2-5|TRBV11-2
ASSLESSWETQY
>TRBJ2-2|TRBV12-3/TRBV12-4
ASRAALGYGTGELF
>TRBJ2-2|TRBV11-3
ASSLVGGSNTGELF
>TRBJ1-1|TRBV29-1
SALRLGNTEAF
>TRBJ2-2|TRBV4-1
ASSQWAGDTGELF
>TRBJ2-2|TRBV6-1
ASREGGRMGGELF
>TRBJ1-1|TRBV18
ASSPPSRGTEAF
>TRBJ1-2|TRBV7-2
ASSLTGTAVHGYT
>TRBJ2-5|TRBV2
ASLGSGKETQY
>TRBJ2-5|TRBV6-5
ASSPPQQGAETQY
>TRBJ1-1|TRBV6-5
ASSLDRMNTEAF
>TRBJ1-1|TRBV6-5
ASLGWGVNTEAF
>TRBJ1-2|TRBV6-5
ASSLAGEYGYT
>TRBJ2-2|TRBV9
ASSVAEGYTGELF
>TRBJ1-1|TRBV28
ASSSRLTEAF
>TRBJ2-4|TRBV24-1
ATSDPGHENIQY
>TRBJ1-1|TRBV7-2
ASSIGSVNTEAF
>TRBJ1-1|TRBV3-1
ASSFGPAMNTEAF
>TRBJ2-7|TRBV6-1
ASSEARAGASYEQY
>TRBJ1-3|TRBV3-1
ASSQGPGGNTIY
>TRBJ2-5|TRBV30
AWSLIQETQY
>TRBJ2-4|TRBV2
ASSEVRGVGNIQY
>TRBJ2-5|TRBV2
ASSKPQAATQY
>TRBJ1-2|TRBV12-3/TRBV12-4
ASSLRMRNYGYT
>TRBJ2-7|TRBV11-2
ASSLSGGGGTYEQY